This T cell receptor (beta chain) derives from a study of cytomegalovirus exposure and HLA in healthy donors. Study-level information: Later analysis reported that the roughly 130 validation repertoires shared the platform of the approximately 690 first-cohort repertoires.

V was trimmed by 6 bases and J by 5 bases, leaving 5 bases between them. The germline CDR1 and CDR2 sequences are MDHEN and SYDVKM. This CDR3 is built from 12 residues. Sequencing was performed with immunoSEQ multiplex PCR; in TCRdb, only in-frame clones are kept and a portion is missing. The sample carries approximately 270,000 clones, 90% recorded once. The gene calls are TRBV28 and TRBJ1-6; a weak D match, TRBD1 (5 bases). This TCR was recovered from a woman under 30 in good health and CMV-seronegative. The sequenced sample consisted of PBMCs. The CDR3 nucleotides are TGTGCCAGCAGGACAGATAATTCACCCCTCCACTTT. This translates into CASRTDNSPLHF.